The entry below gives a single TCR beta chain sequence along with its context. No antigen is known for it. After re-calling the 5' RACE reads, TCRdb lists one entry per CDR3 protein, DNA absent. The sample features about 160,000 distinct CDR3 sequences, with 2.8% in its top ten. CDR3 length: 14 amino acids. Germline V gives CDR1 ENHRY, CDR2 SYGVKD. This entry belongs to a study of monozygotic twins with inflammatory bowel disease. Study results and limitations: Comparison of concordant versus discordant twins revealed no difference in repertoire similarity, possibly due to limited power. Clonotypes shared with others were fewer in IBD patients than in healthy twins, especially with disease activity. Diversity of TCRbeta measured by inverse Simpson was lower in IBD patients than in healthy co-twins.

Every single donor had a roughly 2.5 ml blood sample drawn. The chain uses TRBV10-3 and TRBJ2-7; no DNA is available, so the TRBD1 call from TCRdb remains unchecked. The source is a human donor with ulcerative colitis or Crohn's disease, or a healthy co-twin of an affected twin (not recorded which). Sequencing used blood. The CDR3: CAIGLGQSSYEQYF.